One and the same sample provided the 16 T cell receptor beta chains below, sequenced in a study of T cells in Graves' hyperthyroidism and ophthalmopathy. TCR beta CDR3 region amplification was performed from RNA transcripts. A first-round RT-PCR of the TCR CDR3 used the HTBI primer set. One entry per CDR3 protein, called by TCRdb with MiXCR from the multiplex PCR reads. The data show 800,000 or so distinct CDR3 sequences, 35% to 40% seen once. Sequencing was done on a sample of blood. All receptors come from a man aged 18 to 35 with Graves' hyperthyroidism.

The table lists this clonotype with a few counts. The chain recombines TRBV14 with TRBJ2-2; D could derive from TRBD1 or TRBD2 (5 bases each). Germline V gene sequence: CDR1 SGHDN, CDR2 FVKESK. V lost 2 bases, J lost 1 base, and 14 bases lay in between. The CDR3 has 17 residues. In DNA form, the CDR3 reads TGTGCCAGCAGCCAAAGGGTCGACAGCGGGAACACCGGGGAGCTGTTTTTT. This translates into CASSQRVDSGNTGELFF.

The chain has TRBV2 and TRBJ2-7; 14 nucleotides align to TRBD2. Germline V CDR1 and CDR2: SNHLY, FYNNEI. This CDR3 is 15 amino acids long. J gave up 9 bases and V 7 bases, and 11 bases lay outside the gene matches. CDR3 sequence (DNA): TGTGCCAGCATCAAACGGGGACTAGCGGGAGTTACGCAGTACTTC. Translated, it gives CASIKRGLAGVTQYF. The complete variable domain, with remaining parts taken from reference TRBV2 and TRBJ2-7, reads EPEVTQTPSHQVTQMGQEVILRCVPISNHLYFYWYRQILGQKVEFLVSFYNNEISEKSEIFDDQFSVERPDGSNFTLKIRSTKLEDSAMYFCASIKRGLAGVTQYFGPGTRLTVT.

The count of this clonotype is one. A much larger clone lies a single base off, so this may be a read error. This chain links TRBV7-9 with TRBJ2-7; maybe TRBD2 (6 bases). Germline CDR1 and CDR2: SEHNR and FQNEAQ (reference sequence). The CDR3 totals 14 residues. In DNA form, the CDR3 reads TGTGCCAGCAGCCGCGCGGGGCCGTCCTACGAGAAGTACTTC. Translation gives CASSRAGPSYEKYF.

The chain is built from TRBV29-1 and TRBJ1-1; 11 nucleotides agree with TRBD1. The CDR3 extends over 17 amino acids. Per the germline V gene, CDR1 is SQVTM and CDR2 is ANQGSEA. V was clipped by 7 bases and J by 5 bases; unmatched bases: 18. CDR3 nucleotide sequence: TGCAGCGCTGACCCTTCCGGGACAGGGGGTGATGGGACTGAAGCTTTCTTT. Protein sequence: CSADPSGTGGDGTEAFF.

The sample holds many counts of this clonotype. The chain is built from TRBV10-3 and TRBJ2-7; TRBD2 aligns across 8 bases. The trim removed 5 bases at V and 2 bases at J, leaving 5 bases unmatched. There are 14 residues in the CDR3. The germline CDR1 and CDR2 sequences are ENHRY and SYGVKD. The CDR3 bases are TGTGCCATCAGTCCGGGACTAGGGCCCTACGAGCAGTACTTC. This codes for CAISPGLGPYEQYF.

There are a few counts of this clonotype. The rearrangement links TRBV5-1 to TRBJ1-5; D gene ambiguous. The V gene's germline CDR1 is SGHRS and CDR2 YFSETQ. Trimming left V 0 bases short and J 7 bases short, with 14 bases between. The CDR3 runs 15 residues. CDR3 coding DNA: TGCGCCAGCAGCTTGGAAGCTTTGACGGACCAGCCCCAGCATTTT. Encoded protein: CASSLEALTDQPQHF. The entire variable domain, with the rest obtained from reference TRBV5-1 and TRBJ1-5, is as follows: KAGVTQTPRYLIKTRGQQVTLSCSPISGHRSVSWYQQTPGQGLQFLFEYFSETQRNKGNFPGRFSGRQFSNSRSEMNVSTLELGDSALYLCASSLEALTDQPQHFGDGTRLSIL.

This clonotype was picked up a small number of times. The rearrangement uses TRBV12-3 or TRBV12-4 and TRBJ1-4; D call uncertain. The CDR3 is 13 residues long. The V and J ends lost 6 bases and 8 bases respectively, with 13 bases between them. CDR3 nucleotides: TGTGCCAGCAGGCGGGAGGAGTTCGAAAAACTGTTTTTT. It specifies CASRREEFEKLFF.

This clonotype has a handful of counts. The chain recombines TRBV13 with TRBJ2-7; 11 bases align to TRBD1. The CDR3 runs 15 residues. Germline CDR1 and CDR2: PRHDT and FYEKMQ (reference sequence). J lost 6 bases, V lost 4 bases, and 8 bases had no gene match. This chain's CDR3 is CASSSEGQGDAEQYF. The CDR3 coding sequence is TGTGCCAGCAGCTCCGAGGGACAGGGGGACGCCGAGCAGTACTTC.

This chain connects TRBV7-8 to TRBJ1-1; no clear D. The V end lost 5 bases, the J end lost 0 bases, and 19 bases lay between the germline ends. The germline gives CDR1 SGHVS, CDR2 FQNEAQ. The CDR3 consists of 17 residues. The CDR3 region has the DNA TGTGCCAGCAGCCAAGAAGGTTGGGGATTCATGAACACTGAAGCTTTCTTT. The encoded protein is CASSQEGWGFMNTEAFF.

In nucleotides, the CDR3 is TGCAGTCTGACACCTAACTATGGCTACACCTTC. It specifies CSLTPNYGYTF. The chain couples TRBV20-1 to TRBJ1-2; D gene uncertain. V was cut by 8 bases and J by 0 bases, with 7 bases left in between. This CDR3 has 11 amino acids. Germline assignment: CDR1 DFQATT and CDR2 SNEGSKA (reference sequence).

The chain couples TRBV29-1 to TRBJ2-3, with unresolved D. Trimming left V 7 bases short and J 1 base short, with 12 bases between. This CDR3 comprises 13 residues. The germline CDR1 and CDR2 sequences are SQVTM and ANQGSEA. The CDR3: CSASGSGTDTQYF. The CDR3 DNA is TGCAGCGCCTCCGGGTCAGGCACAGATACGCAGTATTTT.

DNA of the CDR3: TGCAGCTATTCTAGCGGTGTCGGTGAGACCCAGTACTTC. Its translation: CSYSSGVGETQYF. This chain joins TRBV29-1 and TRBJ2-5; TRBD2 aligns across 7 bases. Germline V CDR1 and CDR2: SQVTM, ANQGSEA. This CDR3 is 13 amino acids long. J was trimmed by 5 bases and V by 8 bases; bases with no gene match: 11.

CDR3 in DNA: TGTGCCAGCACCCCGGGGGTGGAGTACAGGGAAGAGACCCAGTACTTC. Translation gives CASTPGVEYREETQYF. The V gene is TRBV12-3 or TRBV12-4, the J gene TRBJ2-5; D is perhaps TRBD1 or TRBD2 (6 bases each). Trimming pared 7 bases from V and 3 bases from J, leaving 21 bases between. This CDR3 is 16 amino acids long.

This clonotype appeared many times. The DNA for the CDR3 is TGTGCCAGTAGTATCGGACTAGCGGGAGAAGGAGAGCAGTACTTC. Protein product: CASSIGLAGEGEQYF. The rearrangement links TRBV19 to TRBJ2-7; 13 bases match TRBD2. CDR1 is LNHDA, CDR2 SQIVND, per germline (reference sequence). This CDR3 has 15 amino acids. Trimming removed 3 bases from V and 7 bases from J; junction bases left unmatched: 6.

The J gene is TRBJ1-5, the V gene TRBV12-3 or TRBV12-4; TRBD1 is a possible D gene (5 bases). V lost 5 bases and J 6 bases, leaving 14 bases between the germline ends. This CDR3 is 14 amino acids long. The CDR3 DNA sequence: TGTGCCAGCAGTCCCCGGGGGACCGCTCAGCCCCAGCATTTT. Its translation is CASSPRGTAQPQHF.

The chain couples TRBV11-2 to TRBJ1-1; D gene unclear. With 4 bases removed from V and 1 base from J, the gap between germline ends came to 13 bases. CDR3 size: 15 residues. CDR1 and CDR2 from the germline V gene are SGHAT and FQNNGV. The CDR3 DNA sequence: TGTGCCAGCAGCTATACTCCCAGGACGAACACTGAAGCTTTCTTT. Amino acids: CASSYTPRTNTEAFF. The complete variable domain, with remaining parts taken from reference TRBV11-2 and TRBJ1-1, reads EAGVAQSPRYKIIEKRQSVAFWCNPISGHATLYWYQQILGQGPKLLIQFQNNGVVDDSQLPKDRFSAERLKGVDSTLKIQPAKLEDSAVYLCASSYTPRTNTEAFFGQGTRLTVV.